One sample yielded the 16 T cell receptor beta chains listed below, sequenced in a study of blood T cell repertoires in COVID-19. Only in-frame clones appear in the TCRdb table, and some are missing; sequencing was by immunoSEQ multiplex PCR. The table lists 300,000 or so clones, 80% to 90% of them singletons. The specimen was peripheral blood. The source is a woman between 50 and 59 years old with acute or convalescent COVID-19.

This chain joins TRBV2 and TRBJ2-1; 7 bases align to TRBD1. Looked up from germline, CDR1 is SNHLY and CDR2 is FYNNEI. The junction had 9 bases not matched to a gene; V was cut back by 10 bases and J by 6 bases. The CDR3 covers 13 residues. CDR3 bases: TGTGCCACGAAGACAGGGCTGGGCAATGAGCAGTTCTTC. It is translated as CATKTGLGNEQFF.

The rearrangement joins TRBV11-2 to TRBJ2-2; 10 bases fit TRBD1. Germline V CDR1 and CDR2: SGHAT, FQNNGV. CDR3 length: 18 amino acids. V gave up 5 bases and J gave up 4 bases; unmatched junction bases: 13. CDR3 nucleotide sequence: TGTGCCAGCAGCCGGAGACCGGGACAGGGGAATTCCACCGGGGAGCTGTTTTTT. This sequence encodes CASSRRPGQGNSTGELFF.

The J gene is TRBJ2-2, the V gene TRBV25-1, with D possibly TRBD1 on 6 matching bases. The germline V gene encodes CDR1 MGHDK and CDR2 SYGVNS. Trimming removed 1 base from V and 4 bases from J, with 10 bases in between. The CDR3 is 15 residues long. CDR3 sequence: CASSEFPGATGELFF. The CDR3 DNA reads TGTGCCAGCAGTGAATTCCCAGGGGCCACCGGGGAGCTGTTTTTT. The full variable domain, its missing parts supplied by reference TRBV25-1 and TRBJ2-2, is EADIYQTPRYLVIGTGKKITLECSQTMGHDKMYWYQQDPGMELHLIHYSYGVNSTEKGDLSSESTVSRIRTEHFPLTLESARPSHTSQYLCASSEFPGATGELFFGEGSRLTVL.

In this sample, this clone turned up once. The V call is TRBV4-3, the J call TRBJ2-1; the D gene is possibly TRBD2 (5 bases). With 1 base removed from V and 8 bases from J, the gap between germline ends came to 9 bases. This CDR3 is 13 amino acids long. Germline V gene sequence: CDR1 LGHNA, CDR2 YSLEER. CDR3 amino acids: CASSQASGDEQFF. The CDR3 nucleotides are TGCGCCAGCAGCCAAGCCAGCGGCGATGAGCAGTTCTTC.

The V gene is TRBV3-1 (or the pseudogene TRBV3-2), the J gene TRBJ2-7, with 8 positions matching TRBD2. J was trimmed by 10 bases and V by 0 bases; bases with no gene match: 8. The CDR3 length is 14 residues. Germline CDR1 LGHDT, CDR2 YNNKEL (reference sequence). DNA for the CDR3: TGTGCCAGCAGCCAAGAAGGACGGGGGGGCCCACAGTACGTC. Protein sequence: CASSQEGRGGPQYV.

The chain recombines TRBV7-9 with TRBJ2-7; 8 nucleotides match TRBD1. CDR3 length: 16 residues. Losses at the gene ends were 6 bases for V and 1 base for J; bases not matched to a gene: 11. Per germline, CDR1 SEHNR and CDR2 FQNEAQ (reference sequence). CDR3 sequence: CASSKVGQGGSYEQYF. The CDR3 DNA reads TGTGCCAGCAGTAAAGTAGGACAGGGTGGATCCTACGAGCAGTACTTC.

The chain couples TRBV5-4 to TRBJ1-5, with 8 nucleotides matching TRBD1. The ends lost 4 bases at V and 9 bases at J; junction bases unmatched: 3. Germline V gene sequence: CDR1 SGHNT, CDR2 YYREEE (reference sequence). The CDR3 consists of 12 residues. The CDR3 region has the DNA TGTGCCAGCAGCAACAGGGGGGGGCCCCAGCATTTT. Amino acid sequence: CASSNRGGPQHF.

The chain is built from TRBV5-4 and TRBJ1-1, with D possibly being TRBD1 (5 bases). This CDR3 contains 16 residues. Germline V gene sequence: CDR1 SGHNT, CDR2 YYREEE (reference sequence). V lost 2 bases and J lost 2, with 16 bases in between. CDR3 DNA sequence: TGTGCCAGCAGCTTATCCCTGACAGTGACTAACACTGAAGCTTTCTTT. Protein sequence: CASSLSLTVTNTEAFF.

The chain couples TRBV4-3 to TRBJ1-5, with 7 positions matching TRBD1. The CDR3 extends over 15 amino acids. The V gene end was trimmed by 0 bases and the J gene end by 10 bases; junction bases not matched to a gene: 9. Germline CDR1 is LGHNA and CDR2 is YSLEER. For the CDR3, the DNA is TGCGCCAGCAGCCAAGACTCGTCAGGGGGATATCCCCAGCATTTT. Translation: CASSQDSSGGYPQHF.

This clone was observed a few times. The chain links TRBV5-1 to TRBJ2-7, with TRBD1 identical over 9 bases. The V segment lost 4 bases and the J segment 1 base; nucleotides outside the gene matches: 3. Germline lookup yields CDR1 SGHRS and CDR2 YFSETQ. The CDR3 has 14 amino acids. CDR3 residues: CASSRGQGSYEQYF. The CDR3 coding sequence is TGCGCCAGCAGCAGGGGACAGGGTTCCTACGAGCAGTACTTC.

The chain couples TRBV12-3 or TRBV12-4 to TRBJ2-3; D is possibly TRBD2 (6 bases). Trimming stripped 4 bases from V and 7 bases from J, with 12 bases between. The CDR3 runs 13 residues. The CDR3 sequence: CASSSWGDYTQYF. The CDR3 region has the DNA TGTGCCAGCAGTTCGTGGGGGGACTATACGCAGTATTTT.

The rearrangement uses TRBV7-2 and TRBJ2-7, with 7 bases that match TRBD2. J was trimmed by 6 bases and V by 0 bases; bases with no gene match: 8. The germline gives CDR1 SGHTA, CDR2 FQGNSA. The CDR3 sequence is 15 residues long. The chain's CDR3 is CASSLASGLGREQYF. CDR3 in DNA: TGTGCCAGCAGCTTAGCTAGCGGGTTGGGTCGCGAGCAGTACTTC.

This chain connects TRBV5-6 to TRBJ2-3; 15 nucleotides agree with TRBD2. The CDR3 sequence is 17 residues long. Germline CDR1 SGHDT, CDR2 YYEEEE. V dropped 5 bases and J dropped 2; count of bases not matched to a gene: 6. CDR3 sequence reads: CASRAGTSGGYTDTQYF. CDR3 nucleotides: TGTGCCAGCAGGGCCGGGACTAGCGGGGGGTACACAGATACGCAGTATTTT.

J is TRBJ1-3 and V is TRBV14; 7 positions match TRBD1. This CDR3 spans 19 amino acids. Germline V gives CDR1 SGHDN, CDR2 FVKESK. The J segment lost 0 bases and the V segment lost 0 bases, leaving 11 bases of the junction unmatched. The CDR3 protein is CASSQDPRDRAYSGNTIYF. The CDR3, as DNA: TGTGCCAGCAGCCAAGATCCCCGGGACAGAGCTTACTCTGGAAACACCATATATTTT.

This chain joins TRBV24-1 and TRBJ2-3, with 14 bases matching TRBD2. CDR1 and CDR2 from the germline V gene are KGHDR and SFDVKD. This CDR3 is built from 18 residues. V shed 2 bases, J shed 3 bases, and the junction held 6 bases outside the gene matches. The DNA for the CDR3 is TGTGCCACCAGTGATTCTATGGGACTAGCGGGAGAGACAGATACGCAGTATTTT. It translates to CATSDSMGLAGETDTQYF.

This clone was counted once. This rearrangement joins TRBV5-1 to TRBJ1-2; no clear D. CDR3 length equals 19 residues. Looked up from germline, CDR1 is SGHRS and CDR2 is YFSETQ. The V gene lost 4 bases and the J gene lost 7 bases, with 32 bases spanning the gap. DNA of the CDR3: TGCGCCAGCAGCCCCGAGACCAAGTTCGGGAGTAGGGCAACGGGTGGCTACACCTTC. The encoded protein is CASSPETKFGSRATGGYTF.